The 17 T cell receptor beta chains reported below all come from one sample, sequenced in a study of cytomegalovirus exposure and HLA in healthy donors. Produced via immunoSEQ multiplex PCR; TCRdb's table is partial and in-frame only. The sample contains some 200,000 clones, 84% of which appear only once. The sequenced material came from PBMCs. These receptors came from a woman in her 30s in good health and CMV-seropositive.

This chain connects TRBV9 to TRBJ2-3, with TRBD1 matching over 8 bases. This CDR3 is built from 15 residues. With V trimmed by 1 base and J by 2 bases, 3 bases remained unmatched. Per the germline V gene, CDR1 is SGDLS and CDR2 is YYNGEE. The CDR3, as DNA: TGTGCCAGCAGCGTAAGACAGGGGAACACAGATACGCAGTATTTT. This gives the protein CASSVRQGNTDTQYF.

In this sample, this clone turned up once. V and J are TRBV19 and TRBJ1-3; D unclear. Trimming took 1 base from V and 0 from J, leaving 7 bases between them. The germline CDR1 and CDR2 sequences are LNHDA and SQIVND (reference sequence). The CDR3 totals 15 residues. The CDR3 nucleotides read TGTGCCAGTAGTATAGGTGTAAACTCTGGAAACACCATATATTTT. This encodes CASSIGVNSGNTIYF.

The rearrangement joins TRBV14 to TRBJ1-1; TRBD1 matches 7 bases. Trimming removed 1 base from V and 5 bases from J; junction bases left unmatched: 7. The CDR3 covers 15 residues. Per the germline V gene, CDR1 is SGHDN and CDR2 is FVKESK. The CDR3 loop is CASSQGTGRITEAFF. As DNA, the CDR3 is TGTGCCAGCAGCCAAGGGACAGGCAGAATTACTGAAGCTTTCTTT.

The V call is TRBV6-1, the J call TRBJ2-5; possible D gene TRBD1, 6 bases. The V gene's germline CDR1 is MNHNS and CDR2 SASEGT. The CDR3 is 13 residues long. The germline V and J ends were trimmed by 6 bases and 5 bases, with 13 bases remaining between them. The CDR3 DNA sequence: TGTGCCAGCAGGCCACAGGGATTGGAGACCCAGTACTTC. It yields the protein CASRPQGLETQYF.

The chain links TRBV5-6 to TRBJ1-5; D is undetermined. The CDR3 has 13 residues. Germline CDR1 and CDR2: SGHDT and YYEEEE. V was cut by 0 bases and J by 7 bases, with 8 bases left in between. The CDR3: CASSLGVTQPQHF. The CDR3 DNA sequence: TGTGCCAGCAGCTTGGGAGTAACCCAGCCCCAGCATTTT.

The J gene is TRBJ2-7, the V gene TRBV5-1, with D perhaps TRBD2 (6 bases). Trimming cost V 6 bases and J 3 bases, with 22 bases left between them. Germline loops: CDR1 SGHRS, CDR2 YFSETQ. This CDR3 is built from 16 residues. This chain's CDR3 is CASILFPGVPFYEQYF. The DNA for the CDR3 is TGCGCCAGCATCCTATTCCCGGGGGTCCCCTTCTACGAGCAGTACTTC.

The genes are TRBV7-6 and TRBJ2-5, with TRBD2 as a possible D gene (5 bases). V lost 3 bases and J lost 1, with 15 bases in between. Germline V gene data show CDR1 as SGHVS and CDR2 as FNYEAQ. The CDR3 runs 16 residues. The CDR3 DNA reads TGTGCCAGCAGCTTCGGACTCTCGCGTATCCAAGAGACCCAGTACTTC. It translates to CASSFGLSRIQETQYF.

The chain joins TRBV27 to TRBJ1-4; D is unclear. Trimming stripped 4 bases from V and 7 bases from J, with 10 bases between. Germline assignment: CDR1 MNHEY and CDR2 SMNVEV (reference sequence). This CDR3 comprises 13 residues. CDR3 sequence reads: CASSWEPSEKLFF. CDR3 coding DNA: TGTGCCAGCAGTTGGGAGCCGAGTGAAAAACTGTTTTTT. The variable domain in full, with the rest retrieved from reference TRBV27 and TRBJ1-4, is EAQVTQNPRYLITVTGKKLTVTCSQNMNHEYMSWYRQDPGLGLRQIYYSMNVEVTDKGDVPEGYKVSRKEKRNFPLILESPSPNQTSLYFCASSWEPSEKLFFGSGTQLSVL.

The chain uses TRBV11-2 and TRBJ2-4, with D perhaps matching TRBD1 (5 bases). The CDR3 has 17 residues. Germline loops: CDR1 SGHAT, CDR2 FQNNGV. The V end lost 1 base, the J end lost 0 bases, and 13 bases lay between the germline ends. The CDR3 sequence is CASSLGQGSIAKNIQYF. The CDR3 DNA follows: TGTGCCAGCAGCTTAGGGCAGGGATCGATAGCCAAAAACATTCAGTACTTC.

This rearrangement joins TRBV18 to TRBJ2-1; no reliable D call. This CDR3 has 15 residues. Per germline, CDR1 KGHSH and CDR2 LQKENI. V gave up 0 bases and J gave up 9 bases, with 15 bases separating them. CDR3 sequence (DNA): TGTGCCAGCTCACCACCACAAATCCCTCTTCGTGAGCAGTTCTTC. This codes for CASSPPQIPLREQFF. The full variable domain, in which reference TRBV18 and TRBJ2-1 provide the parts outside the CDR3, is NAGVMQNPRHLVRRRGQEARLRCSPMKGHSHVYWYRQLPEEGLKFMVYLQKENIIDESGMPKERFSAEFPKEGPSILRIQQVVRGDSAAYFCASSPPQIPLREQFFGPGTRLTVL.

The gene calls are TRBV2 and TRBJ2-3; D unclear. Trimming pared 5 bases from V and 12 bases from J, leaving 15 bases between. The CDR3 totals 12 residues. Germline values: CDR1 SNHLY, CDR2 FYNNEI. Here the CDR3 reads CASSQGVVVQYF. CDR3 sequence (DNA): TGTGCCAGCAGTCAAGGCGTGGTGGTTCAGTATTTT.

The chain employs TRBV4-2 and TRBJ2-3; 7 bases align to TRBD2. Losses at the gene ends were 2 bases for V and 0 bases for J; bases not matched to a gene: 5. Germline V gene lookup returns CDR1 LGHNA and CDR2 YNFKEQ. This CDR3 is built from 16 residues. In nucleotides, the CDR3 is TGTGCCAGCAGCCAAATGAGCGGGACCAGCACAGATACGCAGTATTTT. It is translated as CASSQMSGTSTDTQYF.

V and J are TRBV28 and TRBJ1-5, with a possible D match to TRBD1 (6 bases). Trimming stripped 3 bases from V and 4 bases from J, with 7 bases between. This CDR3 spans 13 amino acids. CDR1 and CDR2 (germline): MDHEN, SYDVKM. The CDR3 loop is CASSLGANQPQHF. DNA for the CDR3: TGTGCCAGCAGTTTGGGGGCGAATCAGCCCCAGCATTTT.

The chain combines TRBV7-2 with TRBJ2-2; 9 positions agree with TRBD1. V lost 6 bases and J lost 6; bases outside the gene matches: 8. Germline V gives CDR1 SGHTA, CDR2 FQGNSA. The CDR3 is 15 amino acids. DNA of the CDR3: TGTGCCAGCAGATCAGGACAGGGGTGGGCCGGGGAGCTGTTTTTT. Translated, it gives CASRSGQGWAGELFF.

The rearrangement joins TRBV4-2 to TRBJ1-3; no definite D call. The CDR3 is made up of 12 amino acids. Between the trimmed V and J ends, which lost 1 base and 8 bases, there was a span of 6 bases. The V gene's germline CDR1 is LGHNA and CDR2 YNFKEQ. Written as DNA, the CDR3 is TGTGCCAGCAGCCAAGGGCGGGACACCATATATTTT. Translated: CASSQGRDTIYF.

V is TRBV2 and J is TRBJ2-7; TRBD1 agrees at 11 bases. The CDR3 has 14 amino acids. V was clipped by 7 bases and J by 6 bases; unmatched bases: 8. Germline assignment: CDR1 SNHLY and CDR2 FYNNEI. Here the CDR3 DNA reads TGTGCCAGCACCCCCGGGACAGGGGGAACCGAGCAGTACTTC. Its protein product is CASTPGTGGTEQYF.

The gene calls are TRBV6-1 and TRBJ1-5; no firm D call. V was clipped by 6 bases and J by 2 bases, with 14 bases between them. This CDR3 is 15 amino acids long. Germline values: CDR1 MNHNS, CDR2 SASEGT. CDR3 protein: CASSGINSGNQPQHF. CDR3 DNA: TGTGCCAGCAGCGGTATCAACAGTGGCAATCAGCCCCAGCATTTT.